These 24 T cell receptor beta chains originate from one sample sequenced in a study of shared clonotypes between healthy human individuals. TCRdb's table, derived via immunoSEQ multiplex PCR, lists solely in-frame clones and lacks some. The sample lists roughly 2.6 million clones; just over 90% were seen once. Source material: naive CD4+ T cells sorted from blood. Subset described: CD45RA+ positively selected. The receptors stem from a man aged 18 to 30 in good health.

To note about this clone: This sample also contains other DNA sequences that code for the same CDR3. The chain carries TRBV6-5 and TRBJ2-5, with a possible D match to TRBD1 (5 bases). Germline V gives CDR1 MNHEY, CDR2 SVGAGI. CDR3 length equals 13 residues. Trimming pared 2 bases from V and 1 base from J, leaving 5 bases between. The CDR3 DNA reads as TGTGCCAGCAGTTACGACAGCCAAGAGACCCAGTACTTC. This sequence encodes CASSYDSQETQYF.

The chain combines TRBV28 with TRBJ2-5, with 9 bases fitting TRBD1. The CDR3 is made up of 14 amino acids. The ends lost 0 bases at V and 4 bases at J; junction bases unmatched: 0. The germline V gene has CDR1 MDHEN and CDR2 SYDVKM. This CDR3 reads CASSLWGQGETQYF. The DNA of the CDR3 is TGTGCCAGCAGTTTATGGGGACAGGGAGAGACCCAGTACTTC.

CDR3 sequence reads: CASSQDLIAGELFF. The CDR3 region has the DNA TGCGCCAGCAGCCAAGATCTTATCGCCGGGGAGCTGTTTTTT. The chain recombines TRBV4-1 with TRBJ2-2; D not resolved. This CDR3 region has 14 residues. Per the germline V gene, CDR1 is MGHRA and CDR2 is YSYEKL. Trimming removed 0 bases from V and 6 bases from J, with 8 bases in between.

This chain uses TRBV7-3 with TRBJ2-7; D is possibly TRBD1 (5 bases). Germline V gives CDR1 SGHTA, CDR2 FQGTGA. CDR3 length equals 16 residues. The V end lost 5 bases, the J end lost 0 bases, and 17 bases lay between the germline ends. In DNA form, the CDR3 reads TGTGCCAGCAGCCCCGATTCGGACAAATACTCCTACGAGCAGTACTTC. Amino acids: CASSPDSDKYSYEQYF. Filled out from reference TRBV7-3 and TRBJ2-7, the complete variable domain reads GAGVSQTPSNKVTEKGKYVELRCDPISGHTALYWYRQSLGQGPEFLIYFQGTGAADDSGLPNDRFFAVRPEGSVSTLKIQRTERGDSAVYLCASSPDSDKYSYEQYFGPGTRLTVT.

This clone was observed once. The gene calls are TRBV25-1 and TRBJ2-4; TRBD1 matches 10 bases. The CDR3 has 14 amino acids. Germline trimming cut 7 bases from V and 3 bases from J; bases unmatched to any gene: 3. Germline V lookup: CDR1 MGHDK, CDR2 SYGVNS. CDR3 sequence (DNA): TGTGCCAGCATGACAGGGGGCGGCAAAAACATTCAGTACTTC. This sequence encodes CASMTGGGKNIQYF.

The V call is TRBV4-3, the J call TRBJ2-1; tentatively, D is TRBD1 (6 bases). V dropped 5 bases and J dropped 0 bases, with 11 bases sitting between them. The CDR3 consists of 15 residues. Germline values: CDR1 LGHNA, CDR2 YSLEER. The CDR3 nucleotides read TGCGCCAGCAGCTACGGACAGAGCTCCTACAATGAGCAGTTCTTC. Translated: CASSYGQSSYNEQFF.

This chain connects TRBV5-4 to TRBJ1-6; TRBD1 is a possible D gene (6 bases). V was pared by 7 bases and J by 10 bases, with 18 bases between. The CDR3 has 14 amino acids. Per germline, CDR1 SGHNT and CDR2 YYREEE (reference sequence). The CDR3 nucleotides read TGTGCCAGCTCCAGACAGGAGAGAGGATCACCCCTCCACTTT. This codes for CASSRQERGSPLHF. Combining the CDR3 with reference TRBV5-4 and TRBJ1-6 gives the whole variable domain ETGVTQSPTHLIKTRGQQVTLRCSSQSGHNTVSWYQQALGQGPQFIFQYYREEENGRGNFPPRFSGLQFPNYSSELNVNALELDDSALYLCASSRQERGSPLHFGNGTRLTVT.

The CDR3 protein is CASSVSGTSVRETQYF. The DNA of the CDR3 is TGTGCCAGCAGTGTTTCCGGGACTAGCGTGCGGGAGACCCAGTACTTC. The V and J genes are TRBV6-1 and TRBJ2-5; 10 bases align to TRBD2. V lost 4 bases and J lost 5; bases outside the gene matches: 10. The CDR3 runs to 16 residues. CDR1 is MNHNS and CDR2 is SASEGT in the germline V gene.

Here the CDR3 reads CASSLGLAVDEQFF. The CDR3 coding sequence is TGCGCCAGCAGCTTGGGTCTAGCCGTCGATGAGCAGTTCTTC. The V gene is TRBV5-1, the J gene TRBJ2-1; perhaps TRBD2 as D (5 bases). The CDR3 is 14 amino acids. Germline lookup yields CDR1 SGHRS and CDR2 YFSETQ. Trimming left V 0 bases short and J 8 bases short, with 12 bases between. The entire variable domain, with the rest obtained from reference TRBV5-1 and TRBJ2-1, is as follows: KAGVTQTPRYLIKTRGQQVTLSCSPISGHRSVSWYQQTPGQGLQFLFEYFSETQRNKGNFPGRFSGRQFSNSRSEMNVSTLELGDSALYLCASSLGLAVDEQFFGPGTRLTVL.

This sequence joins TRBV28 and TRBJ1-3, with D tentatively TRBD1 (5 bases). Germline CDR1 and CDR2: MDHEN and SYDVKM. The CDR3 consists of 15 residues. Trimming shortened V by 6 bases and J by 10 bases, and 22 bases separated the two germline ends. The DNA for the CDR3 is TGTGCCAGCAGCTCCACCGGGAAAGGGGTCGGAACCATATATTTT. This translates into CASSSTGKGVGTIYF. The full variable domain, rest sourced from reference TRBV28 and TRBJ1-3, is DVKVTQSSRYLVKRTGEKVFLECVQDMDHENMFWYRQDPGLGLRLIYFSYDVKMKEKGDIPEGYSVSREKKERFSLILESASTNQTSMYLCASSSTGKGVGTIYFGEGSWLTVV.

This rearrangement joins TRBV7-2 to TRBJ1-1; D gene ambiguous. The CDR3 extends over 15 amino acids. The ends were cut back, 5 bases at V and 1 base at J, with 14 bases in the middle. Germline loops: CDR1 SGHTA, CDR2 FQGNSA. CDR3 bases: TGTGCCAGCAGCCCTCCTCCTGCAGAGAACACTGAAGCTTTCTTT. Its protein is CASSPPPAENTEAFF.

DNA for the CDR3: TGTGCCAGCAGTCAACAGGGGGCTGGAACTGAAGCTTTCTTT. This encodes CASSQQGAGTEAFF. The chain recombines TRBV6-1 with TRBJ1-1, with 9 bases lining up with TRBD1. The CDR3 runs to 14 residues. The V segment lost 5 bases and the J segment 5 bases; nucleotides outside the gene matches: 6. Per germline, CDR1 MNHNS and CDR2 SASEGT.

The rearrangement uses TRBV10-2 and TRBJ2-7; D is unresolved. V lost 0 bases, J lost 0 bases, and 15 bases lay in between. The CDR3 loop spans 17 amino acids. Germline V gene data show CDR1 as WSHSY and CDR2 as SAAADI. CDR3 in DNA: TGCGCCAGCAGTGAGTCTAGTTTTGTAATATCCTCCTACGAGCAGTACTTC. Residues: CASSESSFVISSYEQYF.

This clone was recorded once. This chain links TRBV28 with TRBJ1-1; no firm D call. This CDR3 has 15 amino acids. Trimming shortened V by 3 bases and J by 5 bases, and 16 bases separated the two germline ends. Germline V CDR1 and CDR2: MDHEN, SYDVKM. The CDR3 DNA reads as TGTGCCAGCAGTTTTAGCCAGGTACCTCATACTGAAGCTTTCTTT. Amino acid sequence: CASSFSQVPHTEAFF.

A remark on this clone: At one of its ends the junction is not consistent with the germline gene, which may arise from a read error. V gene TRBV29-1 combines with J gene TRBJ2-5; 9 nucleotides match TRBD1. Looked up from germline, CDR1 is SQVTM and CDR2 is ANQGSEA. The CDR3 is 11 amino acids. As DNA, the CDR3 is TGCAGCGTCCAGTACCGGGACAGGGCAGACTTC. This translates into CSVQYRDRADF.

This chain connects TRBV15 to TRBJ1-5; 11 positions match TRBD1. The CDR3 spans 16 residues. V lost 0 bases to trimming and J lost 8 bases; unmatched junction nucleotides: 6. Germline V CDR1 and CDR2: LNHNV, YYDKDF (reference sequence). This CDR3 is CATSRDGTGGTKPQHF. The CDR3 DNA sequence: TGTGCCACCAGCAGAGATGGGACAGGGGGAACGAAGCCCCAGCATTTT.

The chain carries TRBV5-4 and TRBJ1-4; no clear D. V was cut by 3 bases and J by 7 bases, with 7 bases left in between. CDR3 size: 12 residues. CDR1 is SGHNT and CDR2 is YYREEE in the germline V gene (reference sequence). This CDR3 reads CASSSAGEKLFF. In DNA, the CDR3 is TGTGCCAGCAGCTCGGCAGGTGAAAAACTGTTTTTT.

The chain carries TRBV10-1 and TRBJ2-3; D is perhaps TRBD2 (5 bases). CDR3 length: 12 residues. Germline V CDR1 and CDR2: WNHNN, SYGVQD (reference sequence). V shed 10 bases and J shed 5 bases, with 13 bases lying between them. CDR3 sequence (DNA): TGCGCCACCCCTTCGGCGGGAGATACGCAGTATTTT. This codes for CATPSAGDTQYF.

Points on this clone: The identical CDR3 is also encoded by other nucleotide sequences in the sample. This sequence joins TRBV5-1 and TRBJ1-2; D not resolved. V shed 0 bases and J shed 3 bases, with 6 bases lying between them. Germline-derived CDR1 and CDR2 are SGHRS and YFSETQ. CDR3 size: 13 residues. CDR3 coding DNA: TGCGCCAGCAGCTTGGCGGCGGACTATGGCTACACCTTC. Its protein is CASSLAADYGYTF.

The gene calls are TRBV2 and TRBJ1-4; 7 bases map to TRBD1. This CDR3 spans 14 amino acids. Germline V gene sequence: CDR1 SNHLY, CDR2 FYNNEI. Trimming at V came to 6 bases and at J to 8 bases, leaving 9 bases not matched to a gene. CDR3 DNA sequence: TGTGCCAGCAGGAATCCGGGACAGACGGAAAAACTGTTTTTT. Protein product: CASRNPGQTEKLFF.

The gene calls are TRBV28 and TRBJ2-1; D gene uncertain. CDR1 is MDHEN, CDR2 SYDVKM, per germline. CDR3 length equals 12 residues. Trimming took 5 bases from V and 9 from J, leaving 11 bases between them. For the CDR3, the DNA is TGTGCCAGCAGTCCCGCTTACGGTGAGCAGTTCTTC. This encodes CASSPAYGEQFF.

V gene TRBV6-1 combines with J gene TRBJ2-1; D gene uncertain. Germline CDR1 reads MNHNS; CDR2 reads SASEGT. V lost 4 bases, J lost 15 bases, and 13 bases lay in between. The CDR3 runs to 11 residues. CDR3 region: CASSAFARPFF. The CDR3 nucleotides are TGTGCCAGCAGTGCGTTTGCTCGCCCGTTCTTC.

In the case of this clone: This sample includes further DNA sequences coding for the same CDR3. This chain's CDR3 is CASSLLGETQYF. The CDR3 coding sequence is TGTGCCAGCAGTTTATTGGGGGAGACCCAGTACTTC. The rearrangement joins TRBV27 to TRBJ2-5; D is unclear. CDR1 and CDR2 from the germline V gene are MNHEY and SMNVEV (reference sequence). Trimming took off 1 base at V and 5 bases at J, with 5 bases between the two ends. The CDR3 runs to 12 residues.

V and J are TRBV5-6 and TRBJ1-1; TRBD1 matches at 11 bases. The germline gives CDR1 SGHDT, CDR2 YYEEEE. This CDR3 region has 16 residues. The junction had 10 bases not matched to a gene; V was cut back by 4 bases and J by 5 bases. The DNA of the CDR3 is TGTGCCAGCAGCCCTCGGACAGGGGGCGCGGGGACTGAAGCTTTCTTT. Its translation: CASSPRTGGAGTEAFF.